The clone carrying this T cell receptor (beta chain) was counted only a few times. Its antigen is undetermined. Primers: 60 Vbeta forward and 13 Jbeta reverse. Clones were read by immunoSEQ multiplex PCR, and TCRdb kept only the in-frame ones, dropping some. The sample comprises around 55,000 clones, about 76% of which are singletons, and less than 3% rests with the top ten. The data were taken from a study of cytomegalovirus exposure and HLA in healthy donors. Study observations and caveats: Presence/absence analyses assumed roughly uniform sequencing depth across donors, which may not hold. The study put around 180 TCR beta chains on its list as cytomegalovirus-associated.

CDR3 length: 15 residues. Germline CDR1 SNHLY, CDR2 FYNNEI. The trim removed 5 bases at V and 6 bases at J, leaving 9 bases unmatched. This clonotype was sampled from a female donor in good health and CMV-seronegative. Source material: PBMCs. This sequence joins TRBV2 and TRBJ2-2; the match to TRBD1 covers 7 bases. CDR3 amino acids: CASSQLTGLPGELFF. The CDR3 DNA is TGTGCCAGCAGTCAACTGACAGGGCTGCCCGGGGAGCTGTTTTTT. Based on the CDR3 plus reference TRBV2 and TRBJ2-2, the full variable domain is EPEVTQTPSHQVTQMGQEVILRCVPISNHLYFYWYRQILGQKVEFLVSFYNNEISEKSEIFDDQFSVERPDGSNFTLKIRSTKLEDSAMYFCASSQLTGLPGELFFGEGSRLTVL.